This TCR beta chain appears in the sequencing data of a study of T cell changes during pregnancy in multiple sclerosis. Libraries were prepared by immunoSEQ multiplex PCR; TCRdb keeps only in-frame clonotypes and omits some of them. In the table there are tens of thousands of clones, 80% to 95% of which are singletons. The TCR was taken from a female donor with multiple sclerosis, enrolled in a pregnancy study. This sample comprised peripheral blood, obtained before pregnancy.

The CDR3 DNA reads as TGTGCCAGCAGTGAAAGACAGAATGAAAAACTGTTTTTT. Protein product: CASSERQNEKLFF. The chain recombines TRBV6-1 with TRBJ1-4, with D possibly being TRBD1 (5 bases). The CDR3 has 13 amino acids. V gave up 2 bases and J gave up 5 bases, with 6 bases separating them. Germline V gives CDR1 MNHNS, CDR2 SASEGT.